This T cell receptor (beta chain) comes out of a study of T cells in Graves' hyperthyroidism and ophthalmopathy. The CDR3 is made up of 14 amino acids. V was pared by 6 bases and J by 5 bases, with 6 bases of the junction left unmatched. Germline CDR1 is ENHRY and CDR2 is SYGVKD. Regions amplified from RNA transcripts were the TCR beta CDR3 regions. First-round RT-PCR with HTBI primers amplified the TCR CDR3 region. In TCRdb, the multiplex PCR reads were re-called with MiXCR into one record per CDR3 protein. The top ten hold over 35% of the sample, which has over 350,000 distinct CDR3 sequences, under 20% seen once.

The genes are TRBV10-3 and TRBJ2-3, with 9 bases fitting TRBD1. Sequencing input: blood. This clonotype originated in a man in his late teens or twenties with Graves' ophthalmopathy. CDR3 in amino acids: CAIRRGQGVDTQYF. The CDR3 bases are TGTGCCATCAGGAGGGGACAGGGAGTAGATACGCAGTATTTT.